This is a list of T cell receptor beta chains from one sample in a study of neoadjuvant anti-PD-1 for oral cavity cancer. Assay used: immunoSEQ multiplex PCR; TCRdb lists only in-frame clones, some missing. The repertoire holds around 60,000 clones, with around 80% as singletons. The sequenced sample was PBMCs, obtained before nivolumab (anti-PD-1) treatment. The origin of the receptors is a person aged 40 to 85 with oral cavity squamous cell carcinoma. The CDR3 runs from the conserved cysteine through the conserved F or W. The order of the fields is J gene, clone size, D gene, V gene, CDR3 DNA, CDR3 protein. D genes are given only for firm matches. Clone sizes are given selectively: once, few, many, or a class where the clone is expanded.

J: TRBJ2-7; size: -; D: -; V: TRBV7-9; DNA: TGTGCCAGCAGCCTACACTCCTACGAGCAGTACTTC; CDR3: CASSLHSYEQYF
J: TRBJ2-5; size: -; D: -; V: TRBV7-9; DNA: TGTGCCAGCAGCAGAGTTTCGGAGACCCAGTACTTC; CDR3: CASSRVSETQYF
J: TRBJ1-1; size: -; D: -; V: TRBV5-6; DNA: TGTGCCAGCAGCTACCTACAGGGAAGTACTGAAGCTTTCTTT; CDR3: CASSYLQGSTEAFF
J: TRBJ1-6; size: -; D: -; V: TRBV7-2; DNA: TGTGCCAGCAGCGGGCGGGGATTGGATAACTCACCCCTCCACTTT; CDR3: CASSGRGLDNSPLHF
J: TRBJ1-1; size: -; D: -; V: TRBV4-1; DNA: TGCGCCAGCGGGCAAAACACTGAAGCTTTCTTT; CDR3: CASGQNTEAFF
J: TRBJ1-1; size: -; D: -; V: TRBV30; DNA: TGTGCCTGGAGCTCGTCGACATTCGACGCTTTCTTT; CDR3: CAWSSSTFDAFF
J: TRBJ1-1; size: -; D: -; V: TRBV14; DNA: TGTGCCAGCAGCCAAGGGGAGTTGGAGGGGAGGACTGAAGCTTTCTTT; CDR3: CASSQGELEGRTEAFF
J: TRBJ1-1; size: few; D: -; V: TRBV2; DNA: TGTGCCAGCAGGCCATACAGGACGAACACTGAAGCTTTCTTT; CDR3: CASRPYRTNTEAFF
J: TRBJ2-1; size: -; D: -; V: TRBV7-3; DNA: TGTGCCAGCAGCCCACTCGGCAGCTACAATGAGCAGTTCTTC; CDR3: CASSPLGSYNEQFF
J: TRBJ1-2; size: -; D: -; V: TRBV6-6; DNA: TGTGCCAGCAGTTATGGGGACTATGGCTACACCTTC; CDR3: CASSYGDYGYTF
J: TRBJ1-2; size: -; D: -; V: TRBV15; DNA: TGTGCCACCAGCAGAGATCACCCTTCACCCGGAGGCTACACCTTC; CDR3: CATSRDHPSPGGYTF
J: TRBJ2-7; size: -; D: -; V: TRBV7-7; DNA: TGTGCTAGCAGCCTCGGGCCTTCCTACGAGCAGTACTTC; CDR3: CASSLGPSYEQYF
J: TRBJ2-7; size: -; D: -; V: TRBV27; DNA: TGTGCCAGCAGTTTGTCCGCTTATTACGAGCAGTACTTC; CDR3: CASSLSAYYEQYF
J: TRBJ1-1; size: once; D: -; V: TRBV19; DNA: TGTGCCAGTAGTATTAATTACGGGAGTACCACTGAAGCTTTCTTT; CDR3: CASSINYGSTTEAFF
J: TRBJ2-7; size: -; D: -; V: TRBV6-9; DNA: TGTGCCCATTACCGCCTCCGGGTTTTTATCTCCTACGAGCAGTACTTC; CDR3: CAHYRLRVFISYEQYF
J: TRBJ2-1; size: -; D: TRBD2; V: TRBV4-1; DNA: TGCGCCAGCAGCCAAGTTGATCTGGGACTAGCGGGATACAATGAGCAGTTCTTC; CDR3: CASSQVDLGLAGYNEQFF
J: TRBJ1-5; size: -; D: -; V: TRBV5-1; DNA: TGCGCCAGCAGCTTGGCAGTAGGCCAGCCCCAGCATTTT; CDR3: CASSLAVGQPQHF
J: TRBJ1-1; size: -; D: TRBD1; V: TRBV5-1; DNA: TGCGCCAGCAGCCACCAACAGGGGGCGAGGACTGAAGCTTTCTTT; CDR3: CASSHQQGARTEAFF
J: TRBJ2-1; size: -; D: -; V: TRBV2; DNA: TGTGCCAGCACTAGCAACTTGGTAGAGCAGTTCTTC; CDR3: CASTSNLVEQFF
J: TRBJ2-2; size: -; D: -; V: TRBV6-5; DNA: TGTGCCAGCAGTTACCCAAGGGGGGTAGGAACCGGGGAGCTGTTTTTT; CDR3: CASSYPRGVGTGELFF
J: TRBJ2-5; size: once; D: -; V: TRBV19; DNA: TGTGCCAGTAGTAGAACAGACAAAGAGACCCAGTACTTC; CDR3: CASSRTDKETQYF
J: TRBJ2-6; size: -; D: -; V: TRBV5-1; DNA: TGCGCCAGCAGCCCCCAGGCAACCTCTGGGGCCAACGTCCTGACTTTC; CDR3: CASSPQATSGANVLTF
J: TRBJ1-4; size: -; D: -; V: TRBV6-5; DNA: TGTGCCAGCAGTTACGAGTATGGCCGTGAAAAACTGTTTTTT; CDR3: CASSYEYGREKLFF
J: TRBJ2-1; size: -; D: TRBD2; V: TRBV15; DNA: TGTGCCACCAGCAGAGAAAGTTCGGGACTAGGTGAGCAGTTCTTC; CDR3: CATSRESSGLGEQFF
J: TRBJ1-1; size: -; D: -; V: TRBV5-8; DNA: TGTGCCAGCAGCTTGTTCGTGGTTGGGGCTTTCTTT; CDR3: CASSLFVVGAFF
J: TRBJ1-5; size: -; D: -; V: TRBV2; DNA: TGTGCCAGCAGTGAAGGGGGCAGGAGATCCAATCAGCCCCAGCATTTT; CDR3: CASSEGGRRSNQPQHF
J: TRBJ2-3; size: -; D: TRBD1; V: TRBV2; DNA: TGTGCCAGGACCCGGGACAGGGGGCTTAGAGATACGCAGTATTTT; CDR3: CARTRDRGLRDTQYF
J: TRBJ1-3; size: -; D: -; V: TRBV2; DNA: TGTGCCAGCAGTGAAGTTTGGGGGGCGCCGGGAAACACCATATATTTT; CDR3: CASSEVWGAPGNTIYF
J: TRBJ1-3; size: -; D: TRBD1; V: TRBV28; DNA: TGTGCCAGCAGGCGACAGGGAAACTCTGGAAACACCATATATTTT; CDR3: CASRRQGNSGNTIYF
J: TRBJ1-5; size: -; D: -; V: TRBV5-6; DNA: TGTGCCAGCAGCTTAGGTGGAGGGTTTAGCAATCAGCCCCAGCATTTT; CDR3: CASSLGGGFSNQPQHF
J: TRBJ1-1; size: -; D: TRBD1; V: TRBV9; DNA: TGTGCCAGCAGCCCTTTGGTAGGGACAGGGAACACTGAAGCTTTCTTT; CDR3: CASSPLVGTGNTEAFF
J: TRBJ1-4; size: -; D: -; V: TRBV29-1; DNA: TGCAGCGTTTTAAGGGGGACTAATGAAAAACTGTTTTTT; CDR3: CSVLRGTNEKLFF
J: TRBJ2-7; size: -; D: -; V: TRBV28; DNA: TGTGCCAGCAGTTTAGCCAGGGGAGAGCAGTACTTC; CDR3: CASSLARGEQYF
J: TRBJ2-7; size: -; D: TRBD1; V: TRBV19; DNA: TGTGCCAGTAGTCCCCTGGGACAGGGGGCGTCCGAGCAGTACTTC; CDR3: CASSPLGQGASEQYF
J: TRBJ2-7; size: -; D: TRBD2; V: TRBV28; DNA: TGTGCCAGCAGGGGTAGCGGGACGGGACGGGGGGAGCAGTACTTC; CDR3: CASRGSGTGRGEQYF
J: TRBJ1-2; size: -; D: TRBD1; V: TRBV19; DNA: TGTGCCAGCCGGAACAGGGGATCGAACTATGGCTACACCTTC; CDR3: CASRNRGSNYGYTF
J: TRBJ2-7; size: -; D: -; V: TRBV6-1; DNA: TGTGCCAGCAACACGATAGACCTCTACGAGCAGTACTTC; CDR3: CASNTIDLYEQYF